A selection of T cell receptor beta chains follows, all from one sample in a study of blood T cell repertoires in COVID-19. The protocol was immunoSEQ multiplex PCR, while the TCRdb copy is restricted to in-frame clones and leaves out a portion. Here the sample spans approximately 160,000 clones, under 85% being singletons. The sequenced sample consisted of peripheral blood. The source is a man between 65 and 85 years old with acute or convalescent COVID-19. Both conserved end residues are part of each CDR3. Each record gives: V gene, J gene, D gene, clone size, CDR3 protein, CDR3 DNA. A D gene is named only where the DNA matches it firmly. The size entry is marked missing in some rows and otherwise reads once, few, many or a size class.

V: TRBV7-9; J: TRBJ1-4; D: .; size: .; CDR3: CASSRAGRGEKLFF; DNA: TGTGCCAGCAGCCGCGCGGGGAGAGGTGAAAAACTGTTTTTT
V: TRBV6-5; J: TRBJ1-1; D: .; size: .; CDR3: CASRTRPANTEAFF; DNA: TGTGCCAGCAGAACACGCCCCGCGAACACTGAAGCTTTCTTT
V: TRBV7-8; J: TRBJ1-4; D: .; size: once; CDR3: CASSLTVSEKLFF; DNA: TGTGCCAGCAGCTTGACAGTTTCTGAAAAACTGTTTTTT
V: TRBV14; J: TRBJ1-2; D: TRBD1; size: few; CDR3: CASSQGFGTGGGGYTF; DNA: TGTGCCAGCAGCCAAGGTTTTGGGACAGGGGGCGGAGGCTACACCTTC
V: TRBV7-8; J: TRBJ1-1; D: TRBD1; size: .; CDR3: CASSLGARGLAANTEAFF; DNA: TGTGCCAGCAGCTTAGGTGCCAGGGGGCTCGCGGCGAACACTGAAGCTTTCTTT
V: TRBV7-9; J: TRBJ2-1; D: .; size: .; CDR3: CASSARDRVSYNEQFF; DNA: TGTGCCAGCAGCGCCCGGGATAGGGTCTCCTACAATGAGCAGTTCTTC
V: TRBV30; J: TRBJ1-3; D: .; size: few; CDR3: CAWSAGNTIYF; DNA: TGTGCCTGGAGTGCGGGAAACACCATATATTTT
V: TRBV4-3; J: TRBJ2-7; D: .; size: .; CDR3: CASSQELESYEQYF; DNA: TGCGCCAGCAGCCAAGAGCTGGAGTCCTACGAGCAGTACTTC
V: TRBV2; J: TRBJ1-4; D: TRBD1; size: .; CDR3: CARRDSSNEKLFF; DNA: TGTGCCAGAAGGGACAGCTCTAATGAAAAACTGTTTTTT
V: TRBV7-2; J: TRBJ1-1; D: .; size: .; CDR3: CASSLQGLNTEAFF; DNA: TGTGCCAGCAGCTTGCAGGGCCTGAACACTGAAGCTTTCTTT
V: TRBV7-8; J: TRBJ1-2; D: TRBD1; size: .; CDR3: CASSPGQGAGYGYTF; DNA: TGTGCCAGCAGCCCCGGACAGGGGGCGGGCTATGGCTACACCTTC
V: TRBV7-8; J: TRBJ2-1; D: TRBD2; size: .; CDR3: CASSPRLASYNEQFF; DNA: TGTGCCAGCAGCCCGAGACTAGCCTCCTACAATGAGCAGTTCTTC
V: TRBV5-6; J: TRBJ1-4; D: TRBD1; size: few; CDR3: CASSRQGEKLFF; DNA: TGTGCCAGCAGCCGACAGGGGGAAAAACTGTTTTTT
V: TRBV30; J: TRBJ1-4; D: TRBD1; size: .; CDR3: CAWSATGKGEKLFF; DNA: TGTGCCTGGAGTGCGACAGGGAAGGGTGAAAAACTGTTTTTT
V: TRBV4-3; J: TRBJ2-3; D: .; size: once; CDR3: CASSQEAFGVGTDTQYF; DNA: TGCGCCAGCAGCCAAGAGGCTTTCGGGGTTGGCACAGATACGCAGTATTTT
V: TRBV5-1; J: TRBJ2-5; D: .; size: .; CDR3: CASSLAGAPQETQYF; DNA: TGCGCCAGCAGCTTGGCTGGGGCTCCTCAAGAGACCCAGTACTTC
V: TRBV30; J: TRBJ1-5; D: TRBD1; size: .; CDR3: CAWSSGQSRQPQHF; DNA: TGTGCCTGGAGTTCGGGACAGTCCCGTCAGCCCCAGCATTTT
V: TRBV4-1; J: TRBJ1-3; D: .; size: .; CDR3: CASSQEKRFGNTIYF; DNA: TGCGCCAGCAGCCAAGAAAAGAGATTTGGAAACACCATATATTTT
V: TRBV4-1; J: TRBJ2-7; D: .; size: .; CDR3: CASSHPPLRDKTYEQYF; DNA: TGCGCCAGCAGCCACCCCCCGCTCCGGGACAAGACCTACGAGCAGTACTTC
V: TRBV6-5; J: TRBJ1-5; D: .; size: few; CDR3: CASSQEYRGQPQHF; DNA: TGTGCCAGCAGCCAAGAGTATCGGGGACAGCCCCAGCATTTT
V: TRBV5-4; J: TRBJ2-2; D: .; size: .; CDR3: CASSSGPSTFNTGELFF; DNA: TGTGCCAGCAGCTCTGGCCCCTCAACATTTAACACCGGGGAGCTGTTTTTT
V: TRBV11-2; J: TRBJ2-1; D: TRBD2; size: few; CDR3: CASSLGTSGYNEQFF; DNA: TGTGCCAGCAGCTTAGGGACTAGCGGCTACAATGAGCAGTTCTTC
V: TRBV7-2; J: TRBJ2-7; D: .; size: few; CDR3: CASSLVTGGDEQYF; DNA: TGTGCCAGCAGCTTAGTTACGGGGGGCGACGAGCAGTACTTC
V: TRBV23-1; J: TRBJ2-7; D: TRBD1; size: .; CDR3: CASSPYGQGTSYEQYF; DNA: TGCGCCAGCAGTCCTTACGGACAGGGGACATCCTACGAGCAGTACTTC
V: TRBV27; J: TRBJ1-1; D: TRBD1; size: .; CDR3: CASSFLGDRGPMNTEAFF; DNA: TGTGCCAGCAGTTTTCTTGGAGACAGGGGGCCAATGAACACTGAAGCTTTCTTT
V: TRBV7-3; J: TRBJ2-3; D: .; size: .; CDR3: CASSSPIVGDTQYF; DNA: TGTGCCAGCAGCTCCCCTATTGTCGGTGATACGCAGTATTTT
V: TRBV5-1; J: TRBJ1-1; D: .; size: few; CDR3: CASSPQPNTEAFF; DNA: TGCGCCAGCAGCCCACAGCCGAACACTGAAGCTTTCTTT
V: TRBV11-2; J: TRBJ1-4; D: TRBD1; size: .; CDR3: CASSFQGAGEKLFF; DNA: TGTGCCAGCAGCTTCCAGGGGGCAGGTGAAAAACTGTTTTTT
V: TRBV25-1; J: TRBJ1-4; D: TRBD1; size: .; CDR3: CASSSTGGVEKLFF; DNA: TGTGCCAGCAGTAGCACAGGGGGTGTGGAAAAACTGTTTTTT
V: TRBV29-1; J: TRBJ2-5; D: .; size: few; CDR3: CSVEDLGGVQETQYF; DNA: TGCAGCGTTGAAGATCTAGGCGGGGTACAAGAGACCCAGTACTTC
V: TRBV7-8; J: TRBJ1-6; D: .; size: once; CDR3: CASSRSGRANSPLHF; DNA: TGTGCCAGCAGCAGGTCGGGCAGGGCGAATTCACCCCTCCACTTT
V: TRBV7-8; J: TRBJ1-6; D: TRBD1; size: .; CDR3: CASSGQGTESPLHF; DNA: TGTGCCAGCAGCGGACAGGGGACGGAATCACCCCTCCACTTT
V: TRBV4-2; J: TRBJ2-7; D: TRBD2; size: .; CDR3: CASSQVSGGANEQYF; DNA: TGTGCCAGCAGCCAGGTCAGCGGGGGGGCCAACGAGCAGTACTTC
V: TRBV6-5; J: TRBJ1-1; D: .; size: .; CDR3: CASSPDTNTEAFF; DNA: TGTGCCAGCAGTCCTGACACCAACACTGAAGCTTTCTTT
V: TRBV10-3; J: TRBJ1-2; D: .; size: .; CDR3: CAISAGNSNYGYTF; DNA: TGTGCCATCAGTGCAGGAAACTCTAACTATGGCTACACCTTC
V: TRBV19; J: TRBJ1-5; D: .; size: .; CDR3: CASSSRPGLRQQPQHF; DNA: TGTGCCAGTAGTAGCCGACCCGGACTTAGGCAACAGCCCCAGCATTTT
V: TRBV29-1; J: TRBJ1-3; D: TRBD1; size: .; CDR3: CSVNTGAGNTIYF; DNA: TGCAGCGTTAACACAGGGGCTGGAAACACCATATATTTT
V: TRBV12-3/TRBV12-4; J: TRBJ1-1; D: .; size: .; CDR3: CASSLGGKTEAFF; DNA: TGTGCCAGCAGTTTGGGGGGGAAGACTGAAGCTTTCTTT
V: TRBV18; J: TRBJ1-5; D: TRBD1; size: .; CDR3: CASSLGTGGFQPQHF; DNA: TGTGCCAGCTCACTTGGGACAGGGGGCTTTCAGCCCCAGCATTTT
V: TRBV6-2/TRBV6-3; J: TRBJ1-1; D: .; size: .; CDR3: CASSSWDTLNTEAFF; DNA: TGTGCCAGCAGTTCTTGGGACACCTTGAACACTGAAGCTTTCTTT
V: TRBV19; J: TRBJ1-1; D: TRBD1; size: .; CDR3: CASSIRTGGTEAFF; DNA: TGTGCCAGTAGTATTAGGACAGGGGGCACTGAAGCTTTCTTT
V: TRBV19; J: TRBJ1-5; D: .; size: few; CDR3: CASKAANQPQHF; DNA: TGTGCCAGTAAGGCAGCGAATCAGCCCCAGCATTTT
V: TRBV7-2; J: TRBJ2-2; D: TRBD2; size: .; CDR3: CASSARGTGELFF; DNA: TGTGCCAGCAGCGCGCGGGGGACCGGGGAGCTGTTTTTT
V: TRBV6-6; J: TRBJ2-6; D: TRBD2; size: .; CDR3: CASSLNLAGGLSGANVLTF; DNA: TGTGCCAGCAGCTTAAATCTAGCGGGAGGACTCTCTGGGGCCAACGTCCTGACTTTC
V: TRBV5-6; J: TRBJ2-1; D: TRBD2; size: few; CDR3: CASSFRGLAGVNEQFF; DNA: TGTGCCAGCAGCTTCCGGGGACTAGCGGGGGTCAATGAGCAGTTCTTC
V: TRBV19; J: TRBJ2-1; D: .; size: .; CDR3: CASSQSLQGKFF; DNA: TGTGCCAGTAGTCAAAGCCTCCAGGGGAAGTTCTTC
V: TRBV19; J: TRBJ2-3; D: TRBD2; size: .; CDR3: CASSFTGTSGQYF; DNA: TGTGCCAGTAGTTTCACCGGGACTAGCGGGCAGTATTTT
V: TRBV7-9; J: TRBJ1-2; D: TRBD1; size: .; CDR3: CASSLGRDRAGYGYTF; DNA: TGTGCCAGCAGCTTAGGACGGGACAGGGCAGGCTATGGCTACACCTTC
V: TRBV6-5; J: TRBJ2-3; D: TRBD2; size: once; CDR3: CAGDASGDTQYF; DNA: TGTGCCGGCGACGCTAGCGGGGATACGCAGTATTTT
V: TRBV28; J: TRBJ1-4; D: TRBD1; size: once; CDR3: CASSPSDRRQPEKLFF; DNA: TGTGCCAGCAGTCCTTCGGACAGGAGGCAACCTGAAAAACTGTTTTTT
V: TRBV7-3; J: TRBJ2-1; D: TRBD2; size: .; CDR3: CASRIAGGPPGEQFF; DNA: TGTGCCAGCAGGATAGCGGGAGGCCCGCCGGGGGAGCAGTTCTTC
V: TRBV6-1; J: TRBJ2-4; D: TRBD2; size: .; CDR3: CASSETLAGAGIAKNIQYF; DNA: TGTGCCAGCAGTGAAACGCTAGCGGGAGCCGGAATAGCCAAAAACATTCAGTACTTC
V: TRBV11-2; J: TRBJ1-2; D: TRBD1; size: .; CDR3: CASSLSPARGRDGYTF; DNA: TGTGCCAGCAGCTTAAGCCCAGCCAGGGGGCGCGATGGCTACACCTTC